Below, one T cell receptor (beta chain) is given with its context. The antigen remains undetermined. These data belong to a study of T cell responses to AZD1222 COVID-19 vaccine. Study observations and caveats: Epitopes outside B.1.351 and B.1.1.7 mutated regions reportedly drew nearly half of spike TCRs. It was only after the peak T cell response that any repertoires were sampled.

Here immunoSEQ multiplex PCR was the method, and the copy in TCRdb shows in-frame clones only, minus some. The sample holds 120,000 or so clones, roughly 89% seen once. The clonotype originates from an adult in good health. Sequencing used peripheral blood, obtained on day 0 of MenACWY control vaccination.

The DNA of the CDR3 is TGTGCCAGCTCACCACCTGGACAGAACTACGAGCAGTACTTC. Encoded protein: CASSPPGQNYEQYF. The chain combines TRBV18 with TRBJ2-7; D perhaps matches TRBD1 (6 bases). There are 14 residues in the CDR3. V was clipped by 0 bases and J by 3 bases, with 9 bases between them. Germline-derived CDR1 and CDR2 are KGHSH and LQKENI.